The 10 T cell receptor beta chains below were found in one sample sequenced in a study of T cells in Graves' hyperthyroidism and ophthalmopathy. Amplification yielded TCR beta CDR3 regions, with RNA transcripts as the source. In the first-round RT-PCR of the TCR CDR3, the HTBI primer set was used. TCRdb passed the multiplex PCR reads through MiXCR, listing each CDR3 protein once. This table has more than 300,000 distinct CDR3 sequences, less than 20% appearing once. Sequenced: blood. The receptors originated from a man younger than 30 with Graves' ophthalmopathy.

This chain uses TRBV10-1 with TRBJ2-3; TRBD1 might be the D (5 bases). With 2 bases removed from V and 5 bases from J, the gap between germline ends came to 8 bases. Germline loops: CDR1 WNHNN, CDR2 SYGVQD (reference sequence). This CDR3 region has 13 residues. CDR3 sequence: CASSEGAGDTQYF. The CDR3 DNA reads TGCGCCAGCAGTGAGGGGGCAGGAGATACGCAGTATTTT.

This clonotype was seen at least ten times. V is TRBV28 and J is TRBJ2-1; D is uncertain. V was trimmed by 3 bases and J by 6 bases, leaving 6 bases between them. CDR1 and CDR2 from the germline V gene are MDHEN and SYDVKM. The CDR3 spans 12 residues. CDR3 sequence: CASSLLGNEQFF. CDR3 bases: TGTGCCAGCAGTTTGTTAGGCAATGAGCAGTTCTTC.

This clonotype occurred many times. The V gene is TRBV5-1, the J gene TRBJ2-3; D is tentatively TRBD1 or TRBD2 (5 bases each). In germline, CDR1 is SGHRS, CDR2 YFSETQ. The CDR3 totals 15 residues. Trimming removed 0 bases from V and 3 bases from J, with 11 bases in between. The CDR3 reads CASSLAGRWTDTQYF. The DNA for the CDR3 is TGCGCCAGCAGCTTGGCAGGGAGATGGACAGATACGCAGTATTTT.

The chain has TRBV18 and TRBJ2-1; D may be TRBD1 (6 bases). Germline V gene data show CDR1 as KGHSH and CDR2 as LQKENI. The V gene lost 6 bases and the J gene lost 2 bases, with 14 bases spanning the gap. This CDR3 contains 15 residues. The CDR3 nucleotides are TGTGCCAGCTCGCAGACAGGAGCCGCCTACAATGAGCAGTTCTTC. Translated, it gives CASSQTGAAYNEQFF. Using reference TRBV18 and TRBJ2-1 for the parts outside the CDR3, the full variable domain is NAGVMQNPRHLVRRRGQEARLRCSPMKGHSHVYWYRQLPEEGLKFMVYLQKENIIDESGMPKERFSAEFPKEGPSILRIQQVVRGDSAAYFCASSQTGAAYNEQFFGPGTRLTVL.

The genes are TRBV6-5 and TRBJ1-2; D possibly corresponds to TRBD1 (6 bases). The germline V gene has CDR1 MNHEY and CDR2 SVGAGI. The ends were cut back, 4 bases at V and 6 bases at J, with 12 bases in the middle. The CDR3 is made up of 13 amino acids. DNA for the CDR3: TGTGCCAGCAGTTTCAACGACAGGCATGGCTACACCTTC. This encodes CASSFNDRHGYTF.

The V call is TRBV5-4, the J call TRBJ2-2, with 8 positions matching TRBD2. Germline V gives CDR1 SGHNT, CDR2 YYREEE (reference sequence). The CDR3 loop spans 15 amino acids. J was trimmed by 2 bases and V by 5 bases; bases with no gene match: 5. CDR3 nucleotide sequence: TGTGCCAGCAGAGAAGCGGGGGCTAACACCGGGGAGCTGTTTTTT. Residues: CASREAGANTGELFF. Supplemented by reference TRBV5-4 and TRBJ2-2, the full variable domain reads ETGVTQSPTHLIKTRGQQVTLRCSSQSGHNTVSWYQQALGQGPQFIFQYYREEENGRGNFPPRFSGLQFPNYSSELNVNALELDDSALYLCASREAGANTGELFFGEGSRLTVL.

Of note for this clonotype: A read error may explain this, as a much larger clone is one base away. V usage is TRBV6-1 and J usage is TRBJ2-1; 12 positions match TRBD2. From germline, CDR1 is MNHNS and CDR2 SASEGT. This CDR3 has 16 amino acids. Losses at the gene ends were 6 bases for V and 3 bases for J; bases not matched to a gene: 6. The CDR3 spells CASRTSGGDNYNEQFF. CDR3 bases: TGTGCCAGCAGGACTAGCGGGGGAGATAACTACAATGAGCAGTTCTTC.

This clonotype was counted only a few times. The gene calls are TRBV18 and TRBJ2-5; tentative D call: TRBD1 (6 bases). V was shortened by 1 base and J by 0 bases, with 9 bases between the two germline ends. Germline V gene data show CDR1 as KGHSH and CDR2 as LQKENI. The CDR3 covers 15 residues. The CDR3 DNA follows: TGTGCCAGCTCACCACAGGACAGCTACCAAGAGACCCAGTACTTC. This encodes CASSPQDSYQETQYF.

The V gene is TRBV29-1, the J gene TRBJ2-7; unclear D gene. With 6 bases removed from V and 0 bases from J, the gap between germline ends came to 12 bases. Per germline, CDR1 SQVTM and CDR2 ANQGSEA. The CDR3 is made up of 13 amino acids. This CDR3 is CSVVGPSSYEQYF. The CDR3, as DNA: TGCAGCGTAGTCGGGCCGAGCTCCTACGAGCAGTACTTC.

This rearrangement joins TRBV24-1 to TRBJ1-2, with D possibly matching TRBD1 (6 bases). CDR1 KGHDR and CDR2 SFDVKD come from the germline V gene. The CDR3 has 14 amino acids. Trimming removed 5 bases at V and 4 bases at J, with 13 bases between. CDR3 DNA sequence: TGTGCCACCAGTGGACCGGGACACTCCTATGGCTACACCTTC. It yields the protein CATSGPGHSYGYTF.